One sample yielded the 14 T cell receptor beta chains listed below, sequenced in a study of T cell repertoires in cytomegalovirus infection. Via MiXCR, TCRdb re-called the reads, giving one row per CDR3 protein. The data contain about 150,000 distinct CDR3 sequences, 23% of them seen just once; the ten biggest clones take up approximately 11%. The sequenced material came from PBMCs. All receptors derive from a human donor in good health (CMV status not recorded). Some clones in this sample may be carry-over from other donors' samples.

The V and J genes are TRBV4-1 and TRBJ1-4; possible D gene TRBD1, 6 bases. V gave up 0 bases and J gave up 4 bases, with 15 bases separating them. Germline V gene data show CDR1 as MGHRA and CDR2 as YSYEKL. The CDR3 contains 17 residues. The CDR3 region is CASSQDGPGVFNEKLFF. CDR3 nucleotides: TGCGCCAGCAGCCAAGATGGGCCAGGGGTTTTTAATGAAAAACTGTTTTTT.

The rearrangement links TRBV6-5 to TRBJ2-1, with 14 positions matching TRBD2. The CDR3 sequence is 15 residues long. From germline, CDR1 is MNHEY and CDR2 SVGAGI. V dropped 6 bases and J dropped 10; count of bases not matched to a gene: 8. CDR3 in amino acids: CASSPGTSGRGEQFF. The CDR3 DNA follows: TGTGCCAGCAGCCCAGGGACTAGCGGGAGAGGAGAGCAGTTCTTC.

The chain has TRBV20-1 and TRBJ2-1; 8 positions match TRBD2. Germline-derived CDR1 and CDR2 are DFQATT and SNEGSKA (reference sequence). V dropped 4 bases and J dropped 7; count of bases not matched to a gene: 12. CDR3 length: 15 residues. Written as DNA, the CDR3 is TGCAGTGCTAAACTTAGCGGGGCTCACTATAATGAGCAGTTCTTC. This gives the protein CSAKLSGAHYNEQFF.

Worth noting for this clonotype: A single base separates this from a much larger clone, so it may be a read error. It is likely a read error, because the conserved phenylalanine at the end of the CDR3 is missing. The CDR3 reads CASSLEYSGQETQYS. CDR3 bases: TGTGCCAGCAGCTTAGAGTATAGCGGCCAAGAGACCCAGTACTCC. The V call is TRBV7-2, the J call TRBJ2-5, with a possible D match to TRBD2 (6 bases). The CDR3 extends over 15 amino acids. Germline CDR1 reads SGHTA; CDR2 reads FQGNSA. The germline V and J ends were trimmed by 1 base and 1 base, with 10 bases remaining between them.

The chain is built from TRBV4-1 and TRBJ1-4; D not resolved. The CDR3 is 13 residues long. Trimming stripped 3 bases from V and 5 bases from J, with 7 bases between. The germline V gene encodes CDR1 MGHRA and CDR2 YSYEKL. The CDR3: CASSQGPNEKLFF. The CDR3 DNA reads TGCGCCAGCAGCCAGGGCCCCAATGAAAAACTGTTTTTT.

V is TRBV5-8 and J is TRBJ1-5, with D hard to call. CDR3 length: 15 residues. Germline CDR1 SGHTS, CDR2 YDEGEE. The V and J ends lost 5 bases and 0 bases respectively, with 12 bases between them. This CDR3 reads CASSLRTHSNQPQHF. The CDR3 bases are TGTGCCAGCAGTCTACGGACCCATAGCAATCAGCCCCAGCATTTT.

This clonotype has ten or more counts. In DNA, the CDR3 is TGTGCCAGCAACCTCGGGTCGCCTGAACAGCCCCAGCATTTT. It yields the protein CASNLGSPEQPQHF. This rearrangement joins TRBV28 to TRBJ1-5; no clear D gene. The CDR3 totals 14 residues. Trimming shortened V by 7 bases and J by 7 bases, and 17 bases separated the two germline ends. The germline V gene has CDR1 MDHEN and CDR2 SYDVKM.

This clonotype was counted ten times or more. The V call is TRBV7-8, the J call TRBJ1-4, with TRBD1 matching over 10 bases. The germline V gene has CDR1 SGHVS and CDR2 FQNEAQ. V dropped 4 bases and J dropped 0; count of bases not matched to a gene: 2. CDR3 length equals 16 residues. The CDR3 sequence is CASSSGQGATNEKLFF. As DNA, the CDR3 is TGTGCCAGCAGCTCTGGACAGGGGGCAACTAATGAAAAACTGTTTTTT.

This clonotype was counted between two and nine times. The V gene is TRBV5-8, the J gene TRBJ2-1; 13 nucleotides align to TRBD2. J gave up 7 bases and V 4 bases, and 11 bases lay outside the gene matches. The CDR3 sequence is 17 residues long. Per germline, CDR1 SGHTS and CDR2 YDEGEE. CDR3 in amino acids: CASSRQRTSGSRNEQFF. CDR3 in DNA: TGTGCCAGCAGCCGCCAGAGGACTAGCGGGAGTCGTAATGAGCAGTTCTTC.

This clonotype was detected a few times. The J gene is TRBJ1-5, the V gene TRBV5-6, with 7 bases fitting TRBD1. Germline V gives CDR1 SGHDT, CDR2 YYEEEE. Losses at the gene ends were 4 bases for V and 1 base for J; bases not matched to a gene: 5. CDR3 length: 15 amino acids. This chain's CDR3 is CASSDTGDSNQPQHF. CDR3 DNA sequence: TGTGCCAGCAGCGACACAGGGGACAGCAATCAGCCCCAGCATTTT.

This clonotype turned up a few times. The genes are TRBV20-1 and TRBJ2-7; 7 nucleotides line up with TRBD1. Germline V gene lookup returns CDR1 DFQATT and CDR2 SNEGSKA (reference sequence). V gave up 5 bases and J gave up 7 bases; unmatched junction bases: 23. The CDR3 extends over 17 amino acids. The CDR3 DNA reads TGCAGTGCTCGAAAACCTGCGACAGGGTGGACCTCTTGGGAGCAGTACTTC. This codes for CSARKPATGWTSWEQYF.

This clonotype occurred a few times. The chain employs TRBV7-9 and TRBJ2-2; D unclear. The V and J ends lost 3 bases and 7 bases respectively, with 6 bases between them. The CDR3 covers 12 residues. CDR1 and CDR2 from the germline V gene are SEHNR and FQNEAQ (reference sequence). CDR3 sequence: CASSFGDGELFF. The CDR3 DNA follows: TGTGCCAGCAGCTTCGGCGACGGGGAGCTGTTTTTT.

V usage is TRBV6-2 or TRBV6-3 and J usage is TRBJ2-3; D is undetermined. The CDR3 spans 17 residues. Between the trimmed V and J ends, which lost 0 bases and 3 bases, there was a span of 16 bases. Germline assignment: CDR1 MNHEY and CDR2 SVGEGT. The chain's CDR3 is CASSYSLKSGWTDTQYF. The CDR3 coding sequence is TGTGCCAGCAGTTACTCCCTTAAATCCGGCTGGACAGATACGCAGTATTTT.

The genes are TRBV28 and TRBJ2-2, with D possibly matching TRBD2 (5 bases). The CDR3 spans 12 residues. Germline lookup yields CDR1 MDHEN and CDR2 SYDVKM. Between the trimmed V and J ends, which lost 1 base and 9 bases, there was a span of 6 bases. CDR3 region: CASSLSGRELFF. The CDR3 DNA reads TGTGCCAGCAGTTTATCCGGGAGGGAGCTGTTTTTT. Variable domain in full (rest from reference TRBV28 and TRBJ2-2): DVKVTQSSRYLVKRTGEKVFLECVQDMDHENMFWYRQDPGLGLRLIYFSYDVKMKEKGDIPEGYSVSREKKERFSLILESASTNQTSMYLCASSLSGRELFFGEGSRLTVL.